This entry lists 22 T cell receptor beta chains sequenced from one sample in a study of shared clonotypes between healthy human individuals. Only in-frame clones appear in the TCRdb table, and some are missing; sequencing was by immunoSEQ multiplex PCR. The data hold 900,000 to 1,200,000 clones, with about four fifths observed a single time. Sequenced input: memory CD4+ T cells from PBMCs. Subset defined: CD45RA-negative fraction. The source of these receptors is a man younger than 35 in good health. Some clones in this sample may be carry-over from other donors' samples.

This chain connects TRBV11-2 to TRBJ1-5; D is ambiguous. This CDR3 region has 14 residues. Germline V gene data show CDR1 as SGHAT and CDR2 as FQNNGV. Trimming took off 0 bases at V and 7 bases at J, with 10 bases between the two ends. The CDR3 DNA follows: TGTGCCAGCAGCTTAGATGGATCAAACCAGCCCCAGCATTTT. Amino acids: CASSLDGSNQPQHF.

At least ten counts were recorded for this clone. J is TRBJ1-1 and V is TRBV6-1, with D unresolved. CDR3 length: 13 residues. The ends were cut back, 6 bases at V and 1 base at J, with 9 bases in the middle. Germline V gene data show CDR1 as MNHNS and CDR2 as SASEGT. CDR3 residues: CASRSRQNTEAFF. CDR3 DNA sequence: TGTGCCAGCAGATCCCGACAGAACACTGAAGCTTTCTTT.

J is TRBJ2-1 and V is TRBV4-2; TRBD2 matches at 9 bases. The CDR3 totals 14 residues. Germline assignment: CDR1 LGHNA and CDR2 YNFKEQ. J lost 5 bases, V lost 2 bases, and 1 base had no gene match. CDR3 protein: CASSQLAGNNEQFF. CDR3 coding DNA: TGTGCCAGCAGCCAACTAGCGGGAAACAATGAGCAGTTCTTC.

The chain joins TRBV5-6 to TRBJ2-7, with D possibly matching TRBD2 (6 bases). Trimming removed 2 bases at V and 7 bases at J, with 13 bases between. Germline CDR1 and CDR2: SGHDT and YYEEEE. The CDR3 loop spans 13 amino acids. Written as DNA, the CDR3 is TGTGCCAGCAGCTTTGTGGGAGGAGGGGAGCAGTACTTC. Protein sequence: CASSFVGGGEQYF.

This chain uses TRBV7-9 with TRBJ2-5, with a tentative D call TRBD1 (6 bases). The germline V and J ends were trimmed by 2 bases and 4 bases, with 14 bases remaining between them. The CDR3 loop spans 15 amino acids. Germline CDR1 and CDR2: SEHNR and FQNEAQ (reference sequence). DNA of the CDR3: TGTGCCAGCAGCTTACAGGCGACAGGAGGAGAGACCCAGTACTTC. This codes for CASSLQATGGETQYF.

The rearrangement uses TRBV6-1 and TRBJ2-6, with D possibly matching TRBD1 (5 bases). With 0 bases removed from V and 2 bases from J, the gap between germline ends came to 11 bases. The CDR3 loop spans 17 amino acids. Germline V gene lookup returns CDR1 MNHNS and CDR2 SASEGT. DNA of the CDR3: TGTGCCAGCAGTGAAGCATGGGGCAGGGCTGGGGCCAACGTCCTGACTTTC. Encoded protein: CASSEAWGRAGANVLTF.

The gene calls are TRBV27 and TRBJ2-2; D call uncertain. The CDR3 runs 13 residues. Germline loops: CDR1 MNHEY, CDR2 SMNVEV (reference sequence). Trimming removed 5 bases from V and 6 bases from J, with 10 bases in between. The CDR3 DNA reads TGTGCCAGCAGTATTACCCTTCCCGGGGAGCTGTTTTTT. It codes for CASSITLPGELFF.

CDR3 loop: CASSLAVGGTYEQYF. For the CDR3, the DNA is TGTGCCAGCAGCTTAGCGGTGGGGGGGACCTACGAGCAGTACTTC. The rearrangement links TRBV7-2 to TRBJ2-7, with 7 positions matching TRBD2. The V segment lost 0 bases and the J segment 2 bases; nucleotides outside the gene matches: 4. Germline V gene sequence: CDR1 SGHTA, CDR2 FQGNSA. The CDR3 has 15 residues.

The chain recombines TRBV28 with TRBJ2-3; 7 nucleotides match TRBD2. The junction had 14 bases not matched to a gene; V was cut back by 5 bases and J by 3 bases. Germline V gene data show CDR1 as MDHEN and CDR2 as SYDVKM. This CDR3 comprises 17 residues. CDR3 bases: TGTGCCAGCAGTCCCGTTCGGGCTGCGGGAGAGACAGATACGCAGTATTTT. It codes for CASSPVRAAGETDTQYF.

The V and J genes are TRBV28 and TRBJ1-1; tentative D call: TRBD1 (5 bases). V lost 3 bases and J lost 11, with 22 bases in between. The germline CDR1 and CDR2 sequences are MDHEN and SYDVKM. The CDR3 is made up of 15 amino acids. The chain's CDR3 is CASSLFSGQGSSAFF. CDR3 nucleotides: TGTGCCAGCAGTTTGTTTTCGGGGCAGGGTTCGAGTGCTTTCTTT. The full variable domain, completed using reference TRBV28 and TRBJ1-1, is DVKVTQSSRYLVKRTGEKVFLECVQDMDHENMFWYRQDPGLGLRLIYFSYDVKMKEKGDIPEGYSVSREKKERFSLILESASTNQTSMYLCASSLFSGQGSSAFFGQGTRLTVV.

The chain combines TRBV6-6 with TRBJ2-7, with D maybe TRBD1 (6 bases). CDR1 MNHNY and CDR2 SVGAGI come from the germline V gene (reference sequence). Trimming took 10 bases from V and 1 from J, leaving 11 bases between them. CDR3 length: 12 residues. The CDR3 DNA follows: TGTGCCACATCAGGGGATTCCTACGAGCAGTACTTC. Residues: CATSGDSYEQYF.

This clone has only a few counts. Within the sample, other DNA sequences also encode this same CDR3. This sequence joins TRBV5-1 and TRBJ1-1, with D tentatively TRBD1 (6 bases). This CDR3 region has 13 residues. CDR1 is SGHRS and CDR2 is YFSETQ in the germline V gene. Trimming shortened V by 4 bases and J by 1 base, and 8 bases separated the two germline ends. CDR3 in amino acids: CASSTQGNTEAFF. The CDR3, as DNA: TGCGCCAGCAGCACACAGGGGAACACTGAAGCTTTCTTT.

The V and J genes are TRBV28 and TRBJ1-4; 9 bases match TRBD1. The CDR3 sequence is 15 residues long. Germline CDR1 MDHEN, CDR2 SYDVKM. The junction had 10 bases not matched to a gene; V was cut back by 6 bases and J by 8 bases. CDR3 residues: CASRSPGQGGEKLFF. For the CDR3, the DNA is TGTGCCAGCAGATCCCCGGGACAGGGAGGGGAAAAACTGTTTTTT.

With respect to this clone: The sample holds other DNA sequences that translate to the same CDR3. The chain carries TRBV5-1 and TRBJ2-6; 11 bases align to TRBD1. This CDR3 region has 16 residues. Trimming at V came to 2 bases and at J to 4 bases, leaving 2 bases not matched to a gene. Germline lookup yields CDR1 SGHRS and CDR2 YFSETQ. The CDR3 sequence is CASSFGQGAGANVLTF. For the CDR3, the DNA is TGCGCCAGCAGCTTCGGACAGGGGGCCGGGGCCAACGTCCTGACTTTC.

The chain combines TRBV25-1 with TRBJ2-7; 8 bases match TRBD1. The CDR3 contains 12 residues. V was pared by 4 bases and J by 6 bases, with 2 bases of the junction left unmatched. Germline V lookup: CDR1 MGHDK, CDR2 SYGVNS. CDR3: CASSGDRFEQYF. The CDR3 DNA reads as TGTGCCAGCAGTGGGGACAGGTTCGAGCAGTACTTC.

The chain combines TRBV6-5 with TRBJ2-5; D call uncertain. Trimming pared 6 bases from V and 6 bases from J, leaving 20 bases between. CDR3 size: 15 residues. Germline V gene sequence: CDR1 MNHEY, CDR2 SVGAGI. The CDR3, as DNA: TGTGCCAGCAGACCGCCCGCTGGGATCGAGAAGACCCAGTACTTC. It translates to CASRPPAGIEKTQYF.

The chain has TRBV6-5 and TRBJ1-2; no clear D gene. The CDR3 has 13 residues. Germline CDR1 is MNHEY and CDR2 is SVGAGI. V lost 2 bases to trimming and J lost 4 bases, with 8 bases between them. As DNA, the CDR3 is TGTGCCAGCAGTTACCAGGATAGCTATGGCTACACCTTC. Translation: CASSYQDSYGYTF.

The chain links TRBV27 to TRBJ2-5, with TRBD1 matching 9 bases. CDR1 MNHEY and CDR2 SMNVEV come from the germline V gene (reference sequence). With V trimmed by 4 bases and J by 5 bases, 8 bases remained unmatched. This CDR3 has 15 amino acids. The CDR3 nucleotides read TGTGCCAGCAGTTCTGGGACAGGGTGGGCGGAGACCCAGTACTTC. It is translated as CASSSGTGWAETQYF.

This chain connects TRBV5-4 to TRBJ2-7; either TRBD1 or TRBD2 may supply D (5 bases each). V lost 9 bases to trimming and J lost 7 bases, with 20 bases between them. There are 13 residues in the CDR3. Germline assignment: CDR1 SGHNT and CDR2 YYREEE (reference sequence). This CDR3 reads CAIPPGRLGEQYF. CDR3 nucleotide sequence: TGTGCCATACCACCGGGACGACTGGGGGAGCAGTACTTC. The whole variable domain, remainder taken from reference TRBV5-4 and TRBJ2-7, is ETGVTQSPTHLIKTRGQQVTLRCSSQSGHNTVSWYQQALGQGPQFIFQYYREEENGRGNFPPRFSGLQFPNYSSELNVNALELDDSALYLCAIPPGRLGEQYFGPGTRLTVT.

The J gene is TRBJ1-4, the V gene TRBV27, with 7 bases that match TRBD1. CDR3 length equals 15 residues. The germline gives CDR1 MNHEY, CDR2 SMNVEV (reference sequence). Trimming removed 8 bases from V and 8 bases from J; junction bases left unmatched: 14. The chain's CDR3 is CASSRSDRMEEKLFF. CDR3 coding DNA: TGTGCCAGCTCACGATCGGACAGGATGGAAGAAAAACTGTTTTTT. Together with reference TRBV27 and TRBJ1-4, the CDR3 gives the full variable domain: EAQVTQNPRYLITVTGKKLTVTCSQNMNHEYMSWYRQDPGLGLRQIYYSMNVEVTDKGDVPEGYKVSRKEKRNFPLILESPSPNQTSLYFCASSRSDRMEEKLFFGSGTQLSVL.

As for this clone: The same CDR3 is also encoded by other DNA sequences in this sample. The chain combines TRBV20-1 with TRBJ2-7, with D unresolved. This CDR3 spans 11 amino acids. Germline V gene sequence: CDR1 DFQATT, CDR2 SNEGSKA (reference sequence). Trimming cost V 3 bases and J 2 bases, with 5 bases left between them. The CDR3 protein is CSASRTYEQYF. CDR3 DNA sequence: TGCAGTGCTAGCCGGACCTACGAGCAGTACTTC.

This CDR3 reads CASKAGLDSYGDYGYTF. In DNA form, the CDR3 reads TGTGCCAGCAAGGCCGGCCTAGACAGTTATGGGGACTATGGCTACACCTTC. V gene TRBV9 combines with J gene TRBJ1-2, with TRBD1 as a possible D gene (5 bases). CDR1 and CDR2 from the germline V gene are SGDLS and YYNGEE. Trimming took off 6 bases at V and 3 bases at J, with 24 bases between the two ends. This CDR3 has 17 residues.